What follows are 8 T cell receptor beta chains derived from one specimen sequenced in a study of blood T cell repertoires in COVID-19. Clones were sequenced by immunoSEQ multiplex PCR, and TCRdb holds only the in-frame ones, with some missing. The data contain 200,000 to 300,000 clones, more than 75% of them singletons. Sequencing was performed on PBMCs or T cells enriched from blood (not recorded which). Receptors were obtained from a young woman who had recovered from COVID-19.

V gene TRBV5-5 combines with J gene TRBJ2-3; the D gene is possibly TRBD2 (6 bases). Germline V gene sequence: CDR1 SGHKS, CDR2 YYEKEE (reference sequence). The CDR3 runs to 16 residues. V was pared by 0 bases and J by 0 bases, with 11 bases between. This CDR3 is CASSLVGGMSTDTQYF. The DNA of the CDR3 is TGTGCCAGCAGCTTGGTGGGGGGAATGAGCACAGATACGCAGTATTTT.

This clone has more than one count but fewer than ten. The chain carries TRBV14 and TRBJ2-7, with D unresolved. Germline V lookup: CDR1 SGHDN, CDR2 FVKESK. The CDR3 has 12 residues. The ends were cut back, 1 base at V and 6 bases at J, with 7 bases in the middle. CDR3 protein: CASSQVFREQYF. The CDR3 DNA reads TGTGCCAGCAGCCAAGTGTTCCGCGAGCAGTACTTC.

This chain links TRBV30 with TRBJ1-2; 8 bases are shared with TRBD1. In germline, CDR1 is GTSNPN, CDR2 SVGIG (reference sequence). Trimming cost V 2 bases and J 7 bases; bases outside gene matches: 3. This CDR3 is 12 amino acids long. CDR3 bases: TGTGCCTGGAGTCGGACAGGGACTGGCTACACCTTC. This sequence encodes CAWSRTGTGYTF. Based on the CDR3 plus reference TRBV30 and TRBJ1-2, the full variable domain is SQTIHQWPATLVQPVGSPLSLECTVEGTSNPNLYWYRQAAGRGLQLLFYSVGIGQISSEVPQNLSASRPQDRQFILSSKKLLLSDSGFYLCAWSRTGTGYTFGSGTRLTVV.

The rearrangement joins TRBV29-1 to TRBJ2-3, with D possibly being TRBD1 (5 bases). In germline, CDR1 is SQVTM, CDR2 ANQGSEA. V lost 1 base and J lost 4, with 18 bases in between. The CDR3 has 16 residues. Here the CDR3 reads CSVEASMMGHSDTQYF. The CDR3 coding sequence is TGCAGCGTTGAAGCTTCGATGATGGGGCATTCAGATACGCAGTATTTT.

J is TRBJ2-3 and V is TRBV7-9; D possibly corresponds to TRBD1 (6 bases). This CDR3 comprises 12 residues. Trimming cost V 2 bases and J 9 bases, with 9 bases left between them. The germline V gene has CDR1 SEHNR and CDR2 FQNEAQ (reference sequence). DNA of the CDR3: TGTGCCAGCAGCTTATCAGGGGAAACGCAGTATTTT. Protein sequence: CASSLSGETQYF.

The gene calls are TRBV11-2 and TRBJ2-5, with TRBD1 as a possible D gene (6 bases). Between the trimmed V and J ends, which lost 6 bases and 4 bases, there was a span of 15 bases. The germline V gene has CDR1 SGHAT and CDR2 FQNNGV. The CDR3 is 14 residues long. CDR3 DNA sequence: TGTGCCAGCAGTCCCGGGACACTCGGAGAGACCCAGTACTTC. Residues: CASSPGTLGETQYF.

V usage is TRBV15 and J usage is TRBJ1-4; the match to TRBD1 covers 9 bases. The junction had 5 bases not matched to a gene; V was cut back by 1 base and J by 8 bases. CDR3 length: 15 amino acids. CDR1 and CDR2 (germline): LNHNV, YYDKDF (reference sequence). Written as DNA, the CDR3 is TGTGCCACCAGCAGAGGGACAGGGGAGGGCGAAAAACTGTTTTTT. This sequence encodes CATSRGTGEGEKLFF.

The CDR3 bases are TGTGCCAGCGGAGTGGGGGGTTATCCCTACGAGCAGTACTTC. It specifies CASGVGGYPYEQYF. V and J are TRBV27 and TRBJ2-7, with a weak D call TRBD2 (6 bases). V lost 8 bases, J lost 2 bases, and 16 bases lay in between. There are 14 residues in the CDR3. Germline V gene data show CDR1 as MNHEY and CDR2 as SMNVEV (reference sequence).